This TCR beta chain was sequenced for a study of monozygotic twins with inflammatory bowel disease. The germline CDR1 and CDR2 sequences are SGDLS and YYNGEE. The CDR3 has 15 residues. Study outcomes and limitations: Repertoire likeness was no different across concordant and discordant twins, perhaps owing to restricted power.

Per-sample cDNA came from eight separate reactions. TCRdb reprocessed the 5' RACE reads; each CDR3 protein has one entry and no DNA is given. In total, the table holds about 380,000 distinct CDR3 sequences. As to this clonotype: The antigen remains undetermined.

V gene TRBV9 combines with J gene TRBJ1-1; as DNA is missing, the TRBD1 call by TCRdb cannot be tested. Material: blood. This receptor was identified in a human donor with ulcerative colitis or Crohn's disease, or a healthy co-twin of an affected twin (not recorded which). The chain's CDR3 is CASSSGGARDTEAFF.